This TCR beta chain was sequenced during a study of blood T cell repertoires in COVID-19. Study background: Sample material is recorded as cDNA or gDNA derived from T cells, B-cell-depleted T cells, or PBMCs.

As handled by the study authors: How many nucleated cells were present was estimated from reference gene primer amplification. The repertoire was sequenced with immunoSEQ multiplex PCR; TCRdb's copy has only in-frame clones and lacks some. That table is the source of V, J and clone size, and D and trimming were worked out from the DNA. This table has about 67,000 clones, 75% to 90% appearing once. The germline V and J ends were trimmed by 3 bases and 0 bases, with 8 bases remaining between them. The CDR3 loop spans 15 amino acids. Germline CDR1 and CDR2: MRHNA and SNTAGT. The sequence came from a man aged 50-60 years with active COVID-19. This chain links TRBV6-4 with TRBJ2-2; D is unclear. Sample: peripheral blood. In DNA form, the CDR3 reads TGTGCCAGCAGTGAAGATACTGCGAACACCGGGGAGCTGTTTTTT. Encoded protein: CASSEDTANTGELFF.